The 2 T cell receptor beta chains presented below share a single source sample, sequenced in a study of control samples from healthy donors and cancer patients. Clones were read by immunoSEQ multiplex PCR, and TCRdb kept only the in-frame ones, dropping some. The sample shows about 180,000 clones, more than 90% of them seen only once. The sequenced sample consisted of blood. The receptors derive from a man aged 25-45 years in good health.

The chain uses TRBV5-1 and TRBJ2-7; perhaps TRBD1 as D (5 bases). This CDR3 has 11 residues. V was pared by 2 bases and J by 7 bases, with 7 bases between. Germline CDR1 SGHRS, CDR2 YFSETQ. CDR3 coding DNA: TGCGCCAGCAGCTTAAGGGGTGAGCAGTACTTC. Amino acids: CASSLRGEQYF.

The CDR3 protein is CASSPGGNYNEQFF. The CDR3 DNA is TGTGCCAGTAGTCCCGGGGGGAACTACAATGAGCAGTTCTTC. V and J are TRBV19 and TRBJ2-1; 7 positions match TRBD2. Germline values: CDR1 LNHDA, CDR2 SQIVND (reference sequence). V lost 5 bases, J lost 3 bases, and 4 bases stayed unmatched. The CDR3 loop spans 14 amino acids. The full variable domain, rest sourced from reference TRBV19 and TRBJ2-1, is DGGITQSPKYLFRKEGQNVTLSCEQNLNHDAMYWYRQDPGQGLRLIYYSQIVNDFQKGDIAEGYSVSREKKESFPLTVTSAQKNPTAFYLCASSPGGNYNEQFFGPGTRLTVL.